This TCR beta chain was sequenced for a study of T cell repertoires in cytomegalovirus infection. Study-level information: An indication of both CMV infection and matching HLA type came from public TCR beta signatures.

Germline lookup yields CDR1 SGHTA and CDR2 FQGNSA. V gave up 5 bases and J gave up 5 bases; unmatched junction bases: 15. CDR3 length equals 17 residues. The sample holds a few counts of this clonotype. TCRdb used MiXCR to reprocess the reads, holding one entry per CDR3 protein. The table lists 200,000 to 300,000 distinct CDR3 sequences, approximately 8.3% of them singletons. This receptor was identified in a human donor in good health (CMV status not recorded). Some clones in this sample may be carry-over from other donors' samples. J is TRBJ2-5 and V is TRBV7-2; 9 bases match TRBD2. The material sequenced was PBMCs. CDR3 protein: CASSPAGGGGAGETQYF. In DNA, the CDR3 is TGTGCCAGCAGCCCGGCGGGGGGCGGGGGGGCCGGTGAGACCCAGTACTTC.